Presented here are 5 T cell receptor beta chains from one specimen sequenced in a study of blood T cells in healthy people across ages (dated by TCRdb to 2013 to 2016). Library preparation employed 5' RACE. A second PCR of about 6 to 11 cycles was run with a J-beta primer mix and a sample-barcoded 5' primer. The raw public data were reprocessed by TCRdb itself: fastp quality trimming at Q25, MiXCR clonotype calling, in-frame beta chains only. Identical CDR3 proteins give one entry, which carries the most common genes and DNA. In this sample the table shows 1.5 million to 2 million distinct CDR3 sequences, about two fifths of which occur a single time. The ten largest account for 23% of the sample. The sample was blood. These TCRs come from a human donor in good health.

On this clonotype: Relative to the germline gene, one junction end is altered; a read error may explain this. The CDR3 nucleotides are TGTGCCAGCAGCCAAGATCCGGGGTACACAGATACGCAGTATTTT. Amino acids: CASSQDPGYTDTQYF. This sequence joins TRBV4-1 and TRBJ2-3; possible D gene TRBD2, 5 bases. In germline, CDR1 is MGHRA, CDR2 YSYEKL. The CDR3 is 15 amino acids.

This chain joins TRBV20-1 and TRBJ1-1; D perhaps matches TRBD1 (6 bases). V lost 5 bases and J 0 bases, leaving 10 bases between the germline ends. Germline values: CDR1 DFQATT, CDR2 SNEGSKA (reference sequence). The CDR3 runs 13 residues. The CDR3 region is CSARDTLNTEAFF. The CDR3 DNA is TGCAGTGCTCGGGACACACTGAACACTGAAGCTTTCTTT.

The gene calls are TRBV4-1 and TRBJ1-1; D is possibly TRBD1 (6 bases). Trimming removed 1 base from V and 5 bases from J, with 14 bases in between. The CDR3 loop spans 15 amino acids. Germline V gene data show CDR1 as MGHRA and CDR2 as YSYEKL. CDR3 DNA sequence: TGCGCCAGCAGCCAAGTAAAGGGGGAGAAGACTGAAGCTTTCTTT. It codes for CASSQVKGEKTEAFF.

Only a few counts were recorded for this clonotype. The chain couples TRBV7-2 to TRBJ2-4; the D is unclear. Trimming took off 3 bases at V and 5 bases at J, with 11 bases between the two ends. CDR1 SGHTA and CDR2 FQGNSA come from the germline V gene. CDR3 length: 14 residues. For the CDR3, the DNA is TGTGCCAGCAGCTTGCCCGCCAGACAAAACATTCAGTACTTC. This encodes CASSLPARQNIQYF.

In this sample, this clonotype turned up a few times. This chain links TRBV29-1 with TRBJ1-2; TRBD1 aligns across 8 bases. CDR1 is SQVTM, CDR2 ANQGSEA, per germline. The CDR3 covers 13 residues. Unmatched junction bases numbered 6, after V lost 3 bases and J lost 6 bases. CDR3 DNA sequence: TGCAGCGTTGAGATGACAGGGGAAAATGGCTACACCTTC. Its translation is CSVEMTGENGYTF.